This TCR beta chain appears in the sequencing data of a study of graft-versus-host responses after intestinal transplantation. Study-wide context: The recipients all started with anti-thymocyte globulin induction and then took tacrolimus and steroids for approximately 3 years. Findings and limits, study-wide: Clonal ratios of graft-versus-host to host-versus-graft in allografts were high for patients exhibiting graft-donor T cell macrochimerism.

This clone has a handful of counts. Its antigen remains unidentified. Sequencing used immunoSEQ multiplex PCR; TCRdb keeps in-frame clones, though not all of them. The table shows more than 70,000 clones, with about four fifths occurring only once. This receptor was taken from a human donor who received an intestinal transplant. This material consisted of unstimulated CD4+ T cells sorted from spleen or lymph node cells, taken before intestinal transplant.

The CDR3 nucleotides are TGCGCCAGCAGCAGGCGGTTTTTGGACACTGAAGCTTTCTTT. This gives the protein CASSRRFLDTEAFF. The rearrangement links TRBV5-1 to TRBJ1-1; unclear D gene. Germline assignment: CDR1 SGHRS and CDR2 YFSETQ. This CDR3 contains 14 residues. Trimming left V 4 bases short and J 3 bases short, with 13 bases between.